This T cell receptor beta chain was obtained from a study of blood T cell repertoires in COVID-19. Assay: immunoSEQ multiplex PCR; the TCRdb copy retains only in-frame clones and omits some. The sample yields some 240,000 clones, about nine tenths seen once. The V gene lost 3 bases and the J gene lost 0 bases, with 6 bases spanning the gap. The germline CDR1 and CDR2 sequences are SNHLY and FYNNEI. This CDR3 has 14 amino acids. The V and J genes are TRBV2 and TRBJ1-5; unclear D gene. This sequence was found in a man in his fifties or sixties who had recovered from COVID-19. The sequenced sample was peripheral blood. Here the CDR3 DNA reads TGTGCCAGCAGTGACAGAAGTAGCAATCAGCCCCAGCATTTT. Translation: CASSDRSSNQPQHF.